The 9 T cell receptor beta chains given below trace back to one sample, sequenced in a study of T cell repertoires in ileal Crohn's disease. Profiling relied on immunoSEQ multiplex PCR, and the TCRdb table lists in-frame clones only, not all of them. This sample has fewer than 5,500 clones, with approximately 78% found just once. Sequenced input: ileal tissue. The receptors originated from an adult with Crohn's disease.

The rearrangement uses TRBV21-1 and TRBJ1-1; the table's TRBD1 call for D was not verified on the DNA. TRBV21-1 is described as a pseudogene. CDR3 length: 19 residues. The chain's CDR3 is CASSKHADRRTPMNTEAFF. CDR3 nucleotides: TGTGCCAGCAGCAAACATGCGGACAGGCGCACCCCCATGAACACTGAAGCTTTCTTT.

The chain combines TRBV28 with TRBJ1-5, with D hard to call. The germline gives CDR1 MDHEN, CDR2 SYDVKM. The CDR3 totals 14 residues. The V end lost 5 bases, the J end lost 4 bases, and 12 bases lay between the germline ends. CDR3 residues: CASSPGRGNQPQHF. In DNA, the CDR3 is TGTGCCAGCAGTCCCGGACGGGGAAATCAGCCCCAGCATTTT.

The CDR3 DNA reads as TGCGCCAGTCATGATCCAGGGCCGAAGATCTACAATGAGCAGTTCTTC. Translation gives CASHDPGPKIYNEQFF. The chain employs TRBV5-1 and TRBJ2-1, with D perhaps TRBD1 (5 bases). The CDR3 loop spans 16 amino acids. The V end lost 8 bases, the J end lost 3 bases, and 21 bases lay between the germline ends. CDR1 and CDR2 (germline): SGHRS, YFSETQ.

This clone turned up a few times. The V and J genes are TRBV5-6 and TRBJ2-7, with D unresolved. With 2 bases removed from V and 5 bases from J, the gap between germline ends came to 8 bases. The CDR3 is 12 residues long. CDR1 and CDR2 from the germline V gene are SGHDT and YYEEEE. In nucleotides, the CDR3 is TGTGCCAGCAGCTTTTTATCCGACGAGCAGTACTTC. Encoded protein: CASSFLSDEQYF.

V usage is TRBV29-1 and J usage is TRBJ1-2; D is uncertain. Trimming removed 7 bases from V and 6 bases from J, with 12 bases in between. Germline V gene lookup returns CDR1 SQVTM and CDR2 ANQGSEA. This CDR3 has 11 amino acids. CDR3: CSAGGRNGYTF. The CDR3 region has the DNA TGCAGCGCGGGAGGGAGAAATGGCTACACCTTC. Drawing the rest from reference TRBV29-1 and TRBJ1-2, the complete variable domain is SAVISQKPSRDICQRGTSLTIQCQVDSQVTMMFWYRQQPGQSLTLIATANQGSEATYESGFVIDKFPISRPNLTFSTLTVSNMSPEDSSIYLCSAGGRNGYTFGSGTRLTVV.

The chain joins TRBV5-1 to TRBJ2-3; 10 bases agree with TRBD2. J was trimmed by 6 bases and V by 0 bases; bases with no gene match: 7. The CDR3 runs to 16 residues. In germline, CDR1 is SGHRS, CDR2 YFSETQ. The CDR3 nucleotides are TGCGCCAGCAGCTTGGAGTCGAGCGGGGGGGCCGATACGCAGTATTTT. Translating it yields CASSLESSGGADTQYF.

This clone has just a few counts. The V call is TRBV30, the J call TRBJ2-1, with a tentative D call TRBD2 (6 bases). The germline gives CDR1 GTSNPN, CDR2 SVGIG (reference sequence). The CDR3 has 12 residues. Trimming took 7 bases from V and 12 from J, leaving 19 bases between them. For the CDR3, the DNA is TGTGCCTACACGGTCGGCGGGGTCTCGCAGTTCTTC. As protein: CAYTVGGVSQFF. The full variable domain, with the rest looked up from reference TRBV30 and TRBJ2-1, is SQTIHQWPATLVQPVGSPLSLECTVEGTSNPNLYWYRQAAGRGLQLLFYSVGIGQISSEVPQNLSASRPQDRQFILSSKKLLLSDSGFYLCAYTVGGVSQFFGPGTRLTVL.

The gene calls are TRBV29-1 and TRBJ1-2, with D unresolved. The CDR3 is 13 residues long. CDR1 is SQVTM and CDR2 is ANQGSEA in the germline V gene. The V end lost 2 bases, the J end lost 4 bases, and 11 bases lay between the germline ends. The CDR3 is CSVELWQSYGYTF. CDR3 bases: TGCAGCGTTGAATTATGGCAGTCCTATGGCTACACCTTC.

The rearrangement uses TRBV2 and TRBJ1-5, with 7 bases aligning to TRBD1. The V gene's germline CDR1 is SNHLY and CDR2 FYNNEI. The CDR3 runs 13 residues. The V gene end was trimmed by 7 bases and the J gene end by 3 bases; junction bases not matched to a gene: 3. CDR3 amino acids: CASTTGPNQPQHF. The CDR3 region has the DNA TGTGCCAGCACGACAGGGCCCAATCAGCCCCAGCATTTT. Variable domain in full (rest from reference TRBV2 and TRBJ1-5): EPEVTQTPSHQVTQMGQEVILRCVPISNHLYFYWYRQILGQKVEFLVSFYNNEISEKSEIFDDQFSVERPDGSNFTLKIRSTKLEDSAMYFCASTTGPNQPQHFGDGTRLSIL.